Described below is a single TCR beta chain sequence and its context. Its target is not known. The data stem from a study of cytomegalovirus exposure and HLA in healthy donors. General study results and limits: Follow-up analysis later connected one missense variant in DCLRE1C with trimming of TCR beta V- and J-genes. In all likelihood, a cluster of highly shared sequence variants was a sequencing artifact.

The CDR3 runs 14 residues. Deletions cut 2 bases from V and 6 bases from J, with 11 bases between. Germline lookup yields CDR1 SEHNR and CDR2 FQNEAQ (reference sequence). 13 Jbeta primers and 60 Vbeta primers were used for the PCR. Using immunoSEQ multiplex PCR, the repertoire was profiled, and TCRdb retains in-frame clones only, with some absent. The profile shows about 78,000 clones, around 85% of them singletons. Sequenced material: PBMCs. This clonotype was sampled from a woman aged 45 to 65 in good health and CMV-seronegative. The rearrangement joins TRBV7-9 to TRBJ2-1; D is unclear. CDR3 nucleotide sequence: TGTGCCAGCAGCTTACTCGGGTTCTTCAATGAGCAGTTCTTC. It encodes CASSLLGFFNEQFF.